This T cell receptor beta chain was sequenced during a study of OX40 agonist ivuxolimab in advanced cancers. Study at large: Dose-escalation patients were diagnosed with hepatocellular carcinoma, melanoma, renal cell cancer or head and neck cancer. Patients achieving partial responses numbered three: one hepatocellular carcinoma case and two cutaneous melanoma cases. Overall study findings and caveats: CD4+ and CD8+ blood T cells expanded clonally by week 6 at 0.1 to 3.0 mg/kg.

CDR3 length equals 17 residues. This clone was found a few times. The antigen is not known. Produced via immunoSEQ multiplex PCR; TCRdb's table is partial and in-frame only. The table shows tens of thousands of clones, with around 79% occurring only once. The material was CD4+ or CD8+ T cells sorted from blood, obtained in a trial of the OX40 agonist ivuxolimab. The clonotype was recovered from an adult with an advanced solid tumor such as melanoma, head and neck, liver or kidney cancer. The rearrangement joins TRBV21-1 to TRBJ2-7; the table's D call TRBD2 went unverified against the DNA. TRBV21-1 is shown as a pseudogene. CDR3 coding DNA: TGTGCCAGCAGCACAAGATTTTTTGGCATAGCGGACTACGAGCAGTACTTC. Encoded protein: CASSTRFFGIADYEQYF.